One sample yielded the 2 T cell receptor beta chains listed below, sequenced in a study of blood T cell repertoires in COVID-19. The table came from immunoSEQ multiplex PCR; TCRdb's copy has only in-frame clones and leaves some out. The sample shows about 150,000 clones, roughly 87% of them seen only once. The sample comprised peripheral blood. All receptors come from a woman aged 60-75 years with active or convalescent COVID-19.

The chain is built from TRBV30 and TRBJ2-6; 9 nucleotides line up with TRBD1. This CDR3 is built from 16 residues. V shed 4 bases and J 2 bases; nucleotides not matched to a gene: 6. Germline V gene sequence: CDR1 GTSNPN, CDR2 SVGIG (reference sequence). Here the CDR3 reads CAWTSTGGTGANVLTF. The CDR3 region has the DNA TGTGCCTGGACCTCCACAGGGGGCACTGGGGCCAACGTCCTGACTTTC.

The chain combines TRBV3-1 (or the pseudogene TRBV3-2) with TRBJ2-1; D is unresolved. Deletions cut 0 bases from V and 9 bases from J, with 9 bases between. The CDR3 totals 13 residues. CDR1 is LGHDT, CDR2 YNNKEL, per germline (reference sequence). This CDR3 is CASSQDVGGEQFF. The DNA for the CDR3 is TGTGCCAGCAGCCAAGACGTCGGTGGTGAGCAGTTCTTC.